One and the same sample provided the 5 T cell receptor beta chains below, sequenced in a study of T cells after yellow fever vaccination. TCRdb re-called the 5' RACE reads through MiXCR, storing one row per CDR3 protein. The data contain some 200,000 distinct CDR3 sequences, 3% to 4% of them seen just once; the ten biggest clones take up around 3.3%. The specimen comprised CD4+ T cells sorted from PBMCs, sampled 10 days after the yellow fever booster vaccination. The receptors stem from a man aged 18 to 29 who received the YFV17D yellow fever vaccine.

The chain employs TRBV5-4 and TRBJ1-6; D remains ambiguous. The CDR3 runs 15 residues. V lost 3 bases and J lost 7, with 14 bases in between. Germline V lookup: CDR1 SGHNT, CDR2 YYREEE (reference sequence). Here the CDR3 DNA reads TGTGCCAGCAGCTCCCGGGAGGGTGGAAATTCACCCCTCCACTTT. It encodes CASSSREGGNSPLHF.

This clonotype was recorded at least ten times. The chain links TRBV7-2 to TRBJ1-2; D is unclear. This CDR3 has 12 amino acids. Germline V gene sequence: CDR1 SGHTA, CDR2 FQGNSA. Trimming removed 4 bases at V and 4 bases at J, with 7 bases between. The CDR3 is CASSSGSYGYTF. In DNA form, the CDR3 reads TGTGCCAGCAGCTCGGGGAGCTATGGCTACACCTTC.

This clonotype was seen repeatedly, ten times or more. This rearrangement joins TRBV12-3 or TRBV12-4 to TRBJ1-1, with 8 nucleotides matching TRBD1. J was trimmed by 4 bases and V by 8 bases; bases with no gene match: 6. This CDR3 comprises 13 residues. The CDR3 coding sequence is TGTGCCAGCTCCTACAGGGGGAGCACTGAAGCTTTCTTT. Translation gives CASSYRGSTEAFF.

V usage is TRBV12-3 or TRBV12-4 and J usage is TRBJ1-1; tentatively, D is TRBD1 (6 bases). CDR3 length equals 12 residues. Trimming stripped 6 bases from V and 8 bases from J, with 13 bases between. The CDR3 nucleotides are TGTGCCAGCAGCCCCACAGGGAACGAAGCTTTCTTT. This sequence encodes CASSPTGNEAFF.

The J gene is TRBJ1-1, the V gene TRBV7-8; no clear D gene. The CDR3 sequence is 12 residues long. V lost 5 bases, J lost 8 bases, and 12 bases lay in between. CDR1 is SGHVS and CDR2 is FQNEAQ in the germline V gene. The CDR3 loop is CASSPPEQEAFF. Written as DNA, the CDR3 is TGTGCCAGCAGCCCCCCCGAACAAGAAGCTTTCTTT. The whole variable domain, remainder taken from reference TRBV7-8 and TRBJ1-1, is GAGVSQSPRYKVAKRGQDVALRCDPISGHVSLFWYQQALGQGPEFLTYFQNEAQLDKSGLPSDRFFAERPEGSVSTLKIQRTQQEDSAVYLCASSPPEQEAFFGQGTRLTVV.